These 10 T cell receptor beta chains were all obtained from the same sample, sequenced in a study of blood T cell repertoires in COVID-19. Method: immunoSEQ multiplex PCR; TCRdb's copy keeps in-frame clones and lacks some. In the table there are about 170,000 clones, over 80% of which are singletons. The sample consisted of PBMCs or T cells enriched from blood (not recorded which). All receptors derive from a woman in her 50s who had recovered from COVID-19.

This chain joins TRBV27 and TRBJ2-1; TRBD1 agrees at 7 bases. The CDR3 is 15 amino acids. The germline V gene has CDR1 MNHEY and CDR2 SMNVEV (reference sequence). With 7 bases clipped from V and 0 bases from J, the junction kept 6 bases outside the gene matches. DNA of the CDR3: TGTGCCAGCACTATGGGACAGAGCTCCTACAATGAGCAGTTCTTC. Protein: CASTMGQSSYNEQFF.

V gene TRBV2 combines with J gene TRBJ2-5, with TRBD1 matching over 8 bases. Germline CDR1 reads SNHLY; CDR2 reads FYNNEI. After removal of 6 bases from V and 5 bases from J, the junction contained 8 bases not matched to a gene. The length of the CDR3 is 14 residues. This CDR3 reads CASRGQGPWETQYF. CDR3 sequence (DNA): TGTGCCAGCAGAGGACAGGGACCGTGGGAGACCCAGTACTTC.

The rearrangement joins TRBV14 to TRBJ1-1; maybe TRBD1 (5 bases). V was pared by 1 base and J by 0 bases, with 12 bases between. The germline gives CDR1 SGHDN, CDR2 FVKESK. There are 16 residues in the CDR3. The CDR3 loop reads CASSQGRRTMNTEAFF. As DNA, the CDR3 is TGTGCCAGCAGCCAAGGCCGACGGACAATGAACACTGAAGCTTTCTTT.

The chain combines TRBV9 with TRBJ1-2, with no clear D. CDR3 length equals 14 residues. Trimming stripped 0 bases from V and 6 bases from J, with 12 bases between. The germline V gene encodes CDR1 SGDLS and CDR2 YYNGEE. CDR3 DNA sequence: TGTGCCAGCAGCGTAGGGTGGAGGGCGCATGGCTACACCTTC. This codes for CASSVGWRAHGYTF.

The chain employs TRBV11-3 and TRBJ2-1; D is uncertain. V was pared by 0 bases and J by 16 bases, with 16 bases between. The CDR3 is 13 amino acids. Germline CDR1 is SGHNT and CDR2 is YENEEA. The DNA of the CDR3 is TGTGCCAGCAGCTTAGACCCGATACTATCCCAATTCTTC. Translated, it gives CASSLDPILSQFF. The whole variable domain, filled in from reference TRBV11-3 and TRBJ2-1, reads EAGVVQSPRYKIIEKKQPVAFWCNPISGHNTLYWYLQNLGQGPELLIRYENEEAVDDSQLPKDRFSAERLKGVDSTLKIQPAELGDSAVYLCASSLDPILSQFFGPGTRLTVL.

The chain's CDR3 is CASSIGSYNVLTF. Here the CDR3 DNA reads TGTGCCAGTAGTATAGGGTCCTACAACGTCCTGACTTTC. V is TRBV19 and J is TRBJ2-6; D is undetermined. The CDR3 runs 13 residues. CDR1 and CDR2 from the germline V gene are LNHDA and SQIVND (reference sequence). Trimming pared 1 base from V and 9 bases from J, leaving 7 bases between.

The chain uses TRBV13 and TRBJ1-1, with unresolved D. Per germline, CDR1 PRHDT and CDR2 FYEKMQ (reference sequence). V was trimmed by 6 bases and J by 2 bases, leaving 10 bases between them. The CDR3 has 13 amino acids. The CDR3 loop reads CASSPRVNTEAFF. DNA of the CDR3: TGTGCCAGCAGTCCACGGGTAAACACTGAAGCTTTCTTT.

The rearrangement joins TRBV18 to TRBJ1-2; 7 bases agree with TRBD1. The V and J ends lost 3 bases and 8 bases, in that order; junction bases with no gene match: 12. The germline CDR1 and CDR2 sequences are KGHSH and LQKENI. The CDR3 has 15 residues. CDR3: CASSPFTGTERGYTF. CDR3 bases: TGTGCCAGCTCACCCTTTACCGGGACAGAACGCGGCTACACCTTC.

The chain employs TRBV7-2 and TRBJ2-3, with TRBD2 matching over 8 bases. The V gene end was trimmed by 0 bases and the J gene end by 4 bases; junction bases not matched to a gene: 3. Per the germline V gene, CDR1 is SGHTA and CDR2 is FQGNSA. The CDR3 is 15 amino acids. The DNA of the CDR3 is TGTGCCAGCAGCTTAGCTCCCGGGAGGGCAGATACGCAGTATTTT. Translating it yields CASSLAPGRADTQYF.

V and J are TRBV5-5 and TRBJ1-2; 9 positions match TRBD1. V lost 4 bases to trimming and J lost 7 bases; unmatched junction nucleotides: 14. This CDR3 region has 16 residues. CDR1 is SGHKS, CDR2 YYEKEE, per germline (reference sequence). The DNA for the CDR3 is TGTGCCAGCAGCCCTACGCCGGGACAGGGTACAGCTGGCTACACCTTC. The encoded protein is CASSPTPGQGTAGYTF. The full variable domain, in which reference TRBV5-5 and TRBJ1-2 provide the parts outside the CDR3, is DAGVTQSPTHLIKTRGQQVTLRCSPISGHKSVSWYQQVLGQGPQFIFQYYEKEERGRGNFPDRFSARQFPNYSSELNVNALLLGDSALYLCASSPTPGQGTAGYTFGSGTRLTVV.